The text below deals with one TCR beta chain. Antigen: not known. The entry originates in a study of identical twins. Study-level points and caveats: Clonotypes of the beta chain that were abundant in cord blood carried fewer insertions (memory repertoires showed none). Excess sharing between twins was weaker in beta out-of-frame sequences. Models, which agreed with sharing between unrelated individuals, nonetheless underestimated the out-of-frame TCR alpha sharing seen in monozygotic twins.

Template switching (which added a universal primer site) was used, and cDNA carried unique molecular identifiers. TCRdb called the 5' RACE reads again in MiXCR, with one record for every CDR3 protein. The data hold around 1.7 million distinct CDR3 sequences, with about 30% observed a single time. CDR1 and CDR2 (germline): SGHDT, YYEEEE. J was trimmed by 1 base and V by 5 bases; bases with no gene match: 9. The CDR3 is made up of 17 amino acids. Sequencing was done on a sample of cord blood. This sequence originates from a newborn girl in good health. The gene calls are TRBV5-6 and TRBJ2-3; 11 bases match TRBD2. CDR3 DNA sequence: TGTGCCAGCAGGTTTACTAGCGGGGGTTGGGGCACAGATACGCAGTATTTT. It specifies CASRFTSGGWGTDTQYF. Full variable domain (outside the CDR3, taken from reference TRBV5-6 and TRBJ2-3): DAGVTQSPTHLIKTRGQQVTLRCSPKSGHDTVSWYQQALGQGPQFIFQYYEEEERQRGNFPDRFSGHQFPNYSSELNVNALLLGDSALYLCASRFTSGGWGTDTQYFGPGTRLTVL.